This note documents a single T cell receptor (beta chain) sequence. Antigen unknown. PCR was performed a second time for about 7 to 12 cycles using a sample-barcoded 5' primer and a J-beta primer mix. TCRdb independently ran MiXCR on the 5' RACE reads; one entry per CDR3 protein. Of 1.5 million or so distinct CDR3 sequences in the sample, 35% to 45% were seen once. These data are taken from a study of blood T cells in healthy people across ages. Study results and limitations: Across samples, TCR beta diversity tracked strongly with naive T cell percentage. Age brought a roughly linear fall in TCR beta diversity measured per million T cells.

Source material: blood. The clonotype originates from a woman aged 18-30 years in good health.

CDR3: CASSVASGALTDTQYF. The CDR3 DNA reads as TGTGCCAGCAGCGTAGCTAGCGGGGCCCTCACAGATACGCAGTATTTT. The genes are TRBV9 and TRBJ2-3; TRBD2 matches 9 bases. Germline V gene lookup returns CDR1 SGDLS and CDR2 YYNGEE. This CDR3 is built from 16 residues. Germline trimming cut 0 bases from V and 2 bases from J; bases unmatched to any gene: 4.